These T cell receptor beta chains were read from a single sample in a study of CD8 T cells in Susac syndrome. MiXCR was run by TCRdb on the immunoSEQ multiplex PCR reads, yielding one entry per CDR3 protein. The sample lists about 180,000 distinct CDR3 sequences, roughly 94% occurring once. The source material was CD4+ T cells from PBMCs. These receptors were obtained from a human donor with Susac syndrome. Each CDR3 is given with its conserved first and last residue. A D gene is named only where the DNA matches it firmly. Not every row has a clone size; where given, it reads once, few, many or a size class.

.	.	TRBV2	TRBJ1-4	TGTGCCGGGATGGCACAGGCCAATGAAAAACTGTTTTTT	CAGMAQANEKLFF
.	TRBD2	TRBV19	TRBJ2-3	TGTGCCAGTAGTCCCCGGGAGGGGGCAGATACGCAGTATTTT	CASSPREGADTQYF
once	.	TRBV20-1	TRBJ2-7	TGCAGTGCTAGAGACCGGACCAAAAATGACTACGAGCAGTACTTC	CSARDRTKNDYEQYF
.	.	TRBV29-1	TRBJ1-4	TGCAGCGTCTACAGGAATGAAAAACTGTTTTTT	CSVYRNEKLFF
.	TRBD1	TRBV12-3/TRBV12-4	TRBJ2-7	TGTGCCAGCAGTTCCCAAGGACAGGGGCTATACGAGCAGTACTTC	CASSSQGQGLYEQYF
.	.	TRBV30	TRBJ1-6	TGTGCCTGGAGTACCCAGGATAATTCACCCCTCCACTTT	CAWSTQDNSPLHF
few	TRBD1	TRBV7-2	TRBJ2-7	TGTGCCAGCAGCCCCGTACAGGGGGCCCCATCCTACGAGCAGTACTTC	CASSPVQGAPSYEQYF
.	TRBD2	TRBV24-1	TRBJ2-7	TGTGCCACCAGTGCCGGGGGGGGATACGAGCAGTACTTC	CATSAGGGYEQYF
.	.	TRBV6-1	TRBJ1-2	TGTGCCAGCAGTGACCGGAAAGGGAACTATGGCTACACCTTC	CASSDRKGNYGYTF
.	.	TRBV6-6	TRBJ1-2	TGTGCCAGCACCCCGACAGGCAGCTATGGCTACACCTTC	CASTPTGSYGYTF
.	TRBD2	TRBV20-1	TRBJ2-6	TGCAGTGCTCTAAGCGGGGGGAGTTACTCTGGGGCCAACGTCCTGACTTTC	CSALSGGSYSGANVLTF
.	TRBD1	TRBV20-1	TRBJ2-2	TGCAGTGCTCTAGGGAATATGGGACAGGCGAACACCGGGGAGCTGTTTTTT	CSALGNMGQANTGELFF
once	.	TRBV4-2	TRBJ2-3	TGTGCCAGCAGCCAAGCCAAGTCAAGCGCCCGGACGTCGGATACGCAGTATTTT	CASSQAKSSARTSDTQYF
.	TRBD1	TRBV12-5	TRBJ2-5	TGTGCTAGTGGTTTGGGACAGGGGCCCCAAGAGACCCAGTACTTC	CASGLGQGPQETQYF
once	.	TRBV2	TRBJ1-5	TGTGCCAGCCTCCCGGGCCGGGTTAGCAATCAGCCCCAGCATTTT	CASLPGRVSNQPQHF
.	.	TRBV7-9	TRBJ1-3	TGTGCCAGCAGCTTATTCTCCGGCTCTGGAAACACCATATATTTT	CASSLFSGSGNTIYF
.	.	TRBV5-5	TRBJ2-7	TGTGCCAGCAGCACCTTGGGGCCCAGCTCCTACGAGCAGTACTTC	CASSTLGPSSYEQYF
.	.	TRBV7-9	TRBJ1-1	TGTGCCAGCAGCTTACAACGACAGGCTGAAGCTTTCTTT	CASSLQRQAEAFF
.	.	TRBV23-1	TRBJ2-7	TGCGCCAGCAGTCTTTGGGATGTCCCCGAGCAGTACTTC	CASSLWDVPEQYF
few	TRBD1	TRBV5-5	TRBJ2-7	TGTGCCAGCAGCTCCGGGACAGGCTACGAGCAGTACTTC	CASSSGTGYEQYF
.	.	TRBV10-3	TRBJ2-5	TGTGCCATCAGATTCTCGGGGGCAGCACAAGAGACCCAGTACTTC	CAIRFSGAAQETQYF
.	.	TRBV2	TRBJ1-6	TGTGCCAGCAACAACGGAAATTCACCCCTCCACTTT	CASNNGNSPLHF
.	TRBD2	TRBV2	TRBJ2-2	TGTGCCAGCAGGACTAGCGGGGGTAACACCGGGGAGCTGTTTTTT	CASRTSGGNTGELFF
few	.	TRBV5-1	TRBJ1-1	TGCGCCAGCAGCCGATCAGGGGACGACACTGAAGCTTTCTTT	CASSRSGDDTEAFF
.	.	TRBV3-1	TRBJ1-3	TGTGCCAGCAATGGACCCCTAGGTGGAAACACCATATATTTT	CASNGPLGGNTIYF
once	TRBD1	TRBV24-1	TRBJ2-1	TGTGCCACCAGTGCGGGACAGGGAAGGGGTAGAGCCAATGAGCAGTTCTTC	CATSAGQGRGRANEQFF
.	.	TRBV29-1	TRBJ1-6	TGCAGCGTTGAAGATCTGGGGCGAGCCCTCCACTTT	CSVEDLGRALHF
.	.	TRBV5-1	TRBJ2-4	TGCGCCAGCAGCCCGGGGGCCCCCGGAGACATTCAGTACTTC	CASSPGAPGDIQYF
.	.	TRBV12-3/TRBV12-4	TRBJ1-6	TGTGCCAGCAGCCTCGGACGGCCCAATTCACCCCTCCACTTT	CASSLGRPNSPLHF
.	.	TRBV9	TRBJ1-6	TGTGCCAGCACCGACTCACGGATCAATAATTCACCCCTCCACTTT	CASTDSRINNSPLHF
.	.	TRBV4-2	TRBJ1-5	TGTGCCAGCAGCCAAGTCTGGGGGAGTAACAATCAGCCCCAGCATTTT	CASSQVWGSNNQPQHF